The next 30 T cell receptor beta chains were all read from a single sample in a study of graft-versus-host responses after intestinal transplantation. Profiled with immunoSEQ multiplex PCR; TCRdb holds only in-frame clones, not every one. The profile shows some 130,000 clones, 85% to 95% of them singletons. What these receptors recognize is not known. This specimen was unstimulated CD4+ T cells sorted from spleen or lymph node cells, taken before intestinal transplant. Receptor source: a human donor who received an intestinal transplant.

This chain links TRBV6-5 with TRBJ2-4, with no clear D. The germline V and J ends were trimmed by 5 bases and 0 bases, with 11 bases remaining between them. Germline CDR1 and CDR2: MNHEY and SVGAGI. The CDR3 is made up of 15 amino acids. CDR3 protein: CASSPNGLAKNIQYF. DNA for the CDR3: TGTGCCAGCAGTCCCAATGGCTTAGCCAAAAACATTCAGTACTTC.

The chain's CDR3 is CASSYSGASQETQYF. For the CDR3, the DNA is TGTGCCAGCAGTTACTCGGGGGCTAGCCAAGAGACCCAGTACTTC. The rearrangement uses TRBV6-5 and TRBJ2-5, with a possible D match to TRBD1 (6 bases). This CDR3 spans 15 amino acids. Germline values: CDR1 MNHEY, CDR2 SVGAGI. V was shortened by 0 bases and J by 1 base, with 9 bases between the two germline ends.

This chain's CDR3 is CASSLWTTGELFF. In DNA form, the CDR3 reads TGTGCCAGCAGTTTGTGGACCACCGGGGAGCTGTTTTTT. V usage is TRBV28 and J usage is TRBJ2-2; no definite D call. Germline assignment: CDR1 MDHEN and CDR2 SYDVKM. The CDR3 length is 13 residues. V lost 3 bases, J lost 4 bases, and 6 bases lay in between.

The CDR3 DNA is TGCGCCAGCAGCCAAGATTCCGGGACAGGGTTGTATGGCTACACCTTC. Amino acid sequence: CASSQDSGTGLYGYTF. V usage is TRBV4-1 and J usage is TRBJ1-2; 9 bases are shared with TRBD1. The CDR3 is 16 amino acids. Germline-derived CDR1 and CDR2 are MGHRA and YSYEKL. V trimming: 0 bases; J trimming: 5 bases; junction bases outside the gene matches: 7.

This chain joins TRBV10-3 and TRBJ1-1; TRBD1 is a possible D gene (5 bases). Germline values: CDR1 ENHRY, CDR2 SYGVKD. The CDR3 spans 15 residues. V was trimmed by 4 bases and J by 7 bases, leaving 19 bases between them. The chain's CDR3 is CAISGQNQALNEAFF. The CDR3 coding sequence is TGTGCCATCAGTGGACAGAACCAAGCCTTAAATGAAGCTTTCTTT.

This chain links TRBV6-1 with TRBJ1-5; TRBD1 might be the D (5 bases). Trimming took 5 bases from V and 4 from J, leaving 12 bases between them. Germline CDR1 reads MNHNS; CDR2 reads SASEGT. CDR3 size: 14 residues. This CDR3 is CASSLLDTNQPQHF. The CDR3 nucleotides are TGTGCCAGCAGTCTCTTGGACACGAATCAGCCCCAGCATTTT.

V and J are TRBV27 and TRBJ1-2; D remains unclear. V gave up 4 bases and J gave up 0 bases, with 12 bases separating them. The CDR3 consists of 15 residues. CDR1 is MNHEY and CDR2 is SMNVEV in the germline V gene (reference sequence). The CDR3 region has the DNA TGTGCCAGCAGTTCAACGACCCTAGCTAACTATGGCTACACCTTC. Protein: CASSSTTLANYGYTF.

This rearrangement joins TRBV5-4 to TRBJ1-2, with 7 bases that match TRBD1. The junction had 1 base not matched to a gene; V was cut back by 3 bases and J by 5 bases. Per germline, CDR1 SGHNT and CDR2 YYREEE (reference sequence). The length of the CDR3 is 12 residues. CDR3 bases: TGTGCCAGCAGCTCGGGACAGTATGGCTACACCTTC. It yields the protein CASSSGQYGYTF.

This sequence joins TRBV5-4 and TRBJ2-3; 9 nucleotides agree with TRBD1. The junction had 3 bases not matched to a gene; V was cut back by 5 bases and J by 5 bases. Germline CDR1 SGHNT, CDR2 YYREEE (reference sequence). The CDR3 has 13 residues. The CDR3 spells CASRRDREDTQYF. CDR3 sequence (DNA): TGTGCCAGCAGAAGGGACAGGGAAGATACGCAGTATTTT.

The sample holds one count of this clone. V usage is TRBV19 and J usage is TRBJ2-7, with 12 bases matching TRBD2. The V segment lost 5 bases and the J segment 2 bases; nucleotides outside the gene matches: 7. There are 16 residues in the CDR3. CDR1 LNHDA and CDR2 SQIVND come from the germline V gene (reference sequence). The CDR3 DNA is TGTGCCAGTAGTCCAAGGACTAGCGGGACAGCCTACGAGCAGTACTTC. This codes for CASSPRTSGTAYEQYF.

This chain connects TRBV30 to TRBJ2-5; D is unresolved. The CDR3 covers 13 residues. Trimming cost V 6 bases and J 2 bases, with 13 bases left between them. Germline V gene lookup returns CDR1 GTSNPN and CDR2 SVGIG (reference sequence). Written as DNA, the CDR3 is TGTGCCTGTCGAGTATCTATTCAAGAGACCCAGTACTTC. It is translated as CACRVSIQETQYF.

The chain carries TRBV7-9 and TRBJ1-2, with D possibly TRBD1 on 5 matching bases. In germline, CDR1 is SEHNR, CDR2 FQNEAQ (reference sequence). V was trimmed by 5 bases and J by 4 bases, leaving 14 bases between them. CDR3 length equals 14 residues. CDR3 loop: CASSHQVGGYGYTF. CDR3 nucleotides: TGTGCCAGCAGCCACCAGGTGGGGGGCTATGGCTACACCTTC.

The chain employs TRBV5-8 and TRBJ1-5; D unresolved. The germline V and J ends were trimmed by 0 bases and 5 bases, with 6 bases remaining between them. The CDR3 extends over 13 amino acids. Germline CDR1 reads SGHTS; CDR2 reads YDEGEE. The CDR3 sequence is CASSLGRDQPQHF. The CDR3 bases are TGTGCCAGCAGCTTGGGGAGGGATCAGCCCCAGCATTTT.

The V gene is TRBV2, the J gene TRBJ1-1, with D uncertain. Germline CDR1 reads SNHLY; CDR2 reads FYNNEI. V lost 5 bases and J lost 1, with 11 bases in between. This CDR3 is 14 amino acids long. CDR3 loop: CASSKGLWNTEAFF. Here the CDR3 DNA reads TGTGCCAGCAGTAAGGGATTGTGGAACACTGAAGCTTTCTTT.

The rearrangement links TRBV5-1 to TRBJ2-3, with 12 bases fitting TRBD2. The CDR3 contains 16 residues. V lost 4 bases and J lost 5; bases outside the gene matches: 8. In germline, CDR1 is SGHRS, CDR2 YFSETQ. The CDR3 DNA follows: TGCGCCAGCAGCAGTATGACTAGCGGGAGTGGAGATACGCAGTATTTT. Its protein is CASSSMTSGSGDTQYF.

V gene TRBV7-2 combines with J gene TRBJ2-7; TRBD2 matches 11 bases. This CDR3 contains 15 residues. Germline values: CDR1 SGHTA, CDR2 FQGNSA. J lost 5 bases, V lost 0 bases, and 3 bases had no gene match. The CDR3 DNA is TGTGCCAGCAGCTTAGCGGCTAGCGGGAGGCACGAGCAGTACTTC. Its protein is CASSLAASGRHEQYF.

This rearrangement joins TRBV30 to TRBJ2-7, with D perhaps TRBD1 (6 bases). Germline V gives CDR1 GTSNPN, CDR2 SVGIG (reference sequence). The CDR3 spans 14 residues. Trimming pared 0 bases from V and 5 bases from J, leaving 14 bases between. The CDR3 DNA reads as TGTGCCTGGAGTGTATATCAGGGGACCAACGAGCAGTACTTC. Translated: CAWSVYQGTNEQYF.

This rearrangement joins TRBV27 to TRBJ2-3; 7 positions match TRBD2. Per the germline V gene, CDR1 is MNHEY and CDR2 is SMNVEV (reference sequence). The V segment lost 10 bases and the J segment 3 bases; nucleotides outside the gene matches: 7. The CDR3 has 13 amino acids. The CDR3 protein is CATSSGWTDTQYF. CDR3 bases: TGTGCCACCTCTAGCGGATGGACAGATACGCAGTATTTT.

The chain recombines TRBV7-9 with TRBJ1-3, with D tentatively TRBD1 (6 bases). The CDR3 runs 15 residues. Trimming took off 1 base at V and 8 bases at J, with 15 bases between the two ends. Germline CDR1 SEHNR, CDR2 FQNEAQ (reference sequence). As DNA, the CDR3 is TGTGCCAGCAGCTTAGGCTCCGGGACAACCGACACCATATATTTT. It specifies CASSLGSGTTDTIYF.

This clone was seen only a few times. V usage is TRBV28 and J usage is TRBJ1-1; weak D call: TRBD1 (5 bases). Trimming pared 2 bases from V and 4 bases from J, leaving 11 bases between. There are 14 residues in the CDR3. Germline CDR1 is MDHEN and CDR2 is SYDVKM. The CDR3 nucleotides are TGTGCCAGCAGTTTAGTTGGCGGGGGCACTGAAGCTTTCTTT. Amino acid sequence: CASSLVGGGTEAFF.

The chain combines TRBV9 with TRBJ2-5; D not resolved. Germline CDR1 reads SGDLS; CDR2 reads YYNGEE. The length of the CDR3 is 16 residues. V lost 2 bases and J 5 bases, leaving 19 bases between the germline ends. The CDR3: CASSVGLYGERETQYF. Written as DNA, the CDR3 is TGTGCCAGCAGCGTGGGGTTGTATGGGGAAAGGGAGACCCAGTACTTC.

The CDR3 sequence: CASRREIDNEQFF. The DNA for the CDR3 is TGTGCCAGCAGGCGGGAGATAGACAATGAGCAGTTCTTC. This sequence joins TRBV6-5 and TRBJ2-1, with 7 bases fitting TRBD2. The CDR3 loop spans 13 amino acids. Trimming removed 6 bases from V and 5 bases from J; junction bases left unmatched: 4. From germline, CDR1 is MNHEY and CDR2 SVGAGI.

The J gene is TRBJ1-4, the V gene TRBV11-2; D unresolved. This CDR3 is built from 16 residues. The V end lost 0 bases, the J end lost 8 bases, and 16 bases lay between the germline ends. Germline V CDR1 and CDR2: SGHAT, FQNNGV. The CDR3 sequence: CASSLDRLPPYEKLFF. In DNA, the CDR3 is TGTGCCAGCAGCTTAGATCGTCTACCGCCTTACGAAAAACTGTTTTTT.

The V call is TRBV6-1, the J call TRBJ2-1; D not resolved. V lost 2 bases, J lost 12 bases, and 20 bases lay in between. This CDR3 contains 15 residues. Per the germline V gene, CDR1 is MNHNS and CDR2 is SASEGT. The CDR3 nucleotides are TGTGCCAGCAGTGAAAGGGCAAACCGAGTCATATCGCAGTTCTTC. Its protein is CASSERANRVISQFF.

The chain uses TRBV5-6 and TRBJ2-3; 11 nucleotides align to TRBD2. CDR1 is SGHDT, CDR2 YYEEEE, per germline. This CDR3 contains 16 residues. V lost 0 bases to trimming and J lost 5 bases; unmatched junction nucleotides: 5. The CDR3 loop is CASSLVGSGRGDTQYF. As DNA, the CDR3 is TGTGCCAGCAGCTTGGTGGGTAGCGGGAGGGGAGATACGCAGTATTTT.

The rearrangement joins TRBV7-2 to TRBJ2-2, with 8 bases matching TRBD2. Germline V gene lookup returns CDR1 SGHTA and CDR2 FQGNSA. The CDR3 loop spans 16 amino acids. The ends lost 5 bases at V and 0 bases at J; junction bases unmatched: 5. Here the CDR3 reads CASSPKAGANTGELFF. CDR3 coding DNA: TGTGCCAGCAGCCCAAAAGCGGGAGCGAACACCGGGGAGCTGTTTTTT.

The V and J genes are TRBV4-2 and TRBJ2-3; TRBD2 might be the D (8 bases). CDR1 is LGHNA and CDR2 is YNFKEQ in the germline V gene. Trimming removed 0 bases from V and 3 bases from J, with 19 bases in between. This CDR3 has 18 amino acids. The CDR3 nucleotides read TGTGCCAGCAGCCAAGAAGGGACTAGGGGGCGGTTGACAGATACGCAGTATTTT. It yields the protein CASSQEGTRGRLTDTQYF.

The CDR3 reads CAWSLPETQYF. DNA of the CDR3: TGTGCCTGGAGCCTCCCAGAGACCCAGTACTTC. The chain carries TRBV30 and TRBJ2-5; D is unresolved. Germline values: CDR1 GTSNPN, CDR2 SVGIG (reference sequence). Trimming left V 3 bases short and J 4 bases short, with 6 bases between. The CDR3 consists of 11 residues.

The chain links TRBV28 to TRBJ2-4, with D possibly TRBD1 on 6 matching bases. The V gene lost 7 bases and the J gene lost 4 bases, with 11 bases spanning the gap. CDR1 is MDHEN and CDR2 is SYDVKM in the germline V gene. CDR3 size: 13 residues. The CDR3 DNA follows: TGTGCCAGCAAAACCGGACAGAAAAACATTCAGTACTTC. This encodes CASKTGQKNIQYF.

The rearrangement uses TRBV30 and TRBJ2-3, with D unresolved. The germline V and J ends were trimmed by 8 bases and 1 base, with 19 bases remaining between them. The germline V gene encodes CDR1 GTSNPN and CDR2 SVGIG (reference sequence). The CDR3 spans 15 residues. CDR3 loop: CAANSFGGGTDTQYF. The CDR3 DNA reads TGTGCCGCAAATTCTTTCGGTGGCGGCACAGATACGCAGTATTTT.